This T cell receptor (beta chain) was recorded in a study of blood T cell repertoires in COVID-19. Study information: COVID-19 samples, acute and convalescent, were from the United States, Italy and Spain. In each case, the material was cDNA or gDNA derived from T cells, B-cell-depleted T cells, or PBMCs.

V was pared by 5 bases and J by 4 bases, with 6 bases of the junction left unmatched. Germline V gene data show CDR1 as SQVTM and CDR2 as ANQGSEA. The CDR3 is 14 residues long. Participants, about 18 to 89 years old, spanned 25 or so US areas. Using immunoSEQ multiplex PCR, the repertoire was profiled, and TCRdb retains in-frame clones only, with some absent. Among 250,000 to 350,000 clones listed, around nine tenths were seen once. The sample was PBMCs or T cells enriched from blood (not recorded which). This receptor was taken from a woman in her 30s who had recovered from COVID-19. This chain connects TRBV29-1 to TRBJ2-7; 12 bases map to TRBD1. The CDR3 DNA reads as TGCAGCGTTTCCCGGGACAGGGGGCCGTACGAGCAGTACTTC. Translated: CSVSRDRGPYEQYF.